One and the same sample provided the 7 T cell receptor beta chains below, sequenced in a study of cytomegalovirus exposure and HLA in healthy donors. PCR involved 60 Vbeta and 13 Jbeta primers. Sequencing was performed with immunoSEQ multiplex PCR; in TCRdb, only in-frame clones are kept and a portion is missing. The sample includes more than 60,000 clones, 65% to 75% seen only once; the top ten take about 8.6%. The material sequenced was PBMCs. These receptor sequences come from a man in his forties in good health and CMV-seropositive.

CDR3 DNA: TGTGCCAGCACCGGGACTAGTATTCAGAATGAGCAGTTCTTC. This translates into CASTGTSIQNEQFF. This chain links TRBV6-1 with TRBJ2-1; 8 bases agree with TRBD2. Losses at the gene ends were 7 bases for V and 7 bases for J; bases not matched to a gene: 9. The length of the CDR3 is 14 residues. CDR1 is MNHNS and CDR2 is SASEGT in the germline V gene.

The J gene is TRBJ1-3, the V gene TRBV11-2; 7 bases are a match to TRBD1. Germline lookup yields CDR1 SGHAT and CDR2 FQNNGV. V shed 5 bases, J shed 2 bases, and the junction held 6 bases outside the gene matches. The CDR3 spans 15 residues. For the CDR3, the DNA is TGTGCCAGCAGCGACCCTGACAGGGCTGGAAACACCATATATTTT. Encoded protein: CASSDPDRAGNTIYF.

The chain recombines TRBV6-1 with TRBJ2-2; weak D call: TRBD1 (5 bases). Germline assignment: CDR1 MNHNS and CDR2 SASEGT. Trimming pared 7 bases from V and 8 bases from J, leaving 11 bases between. The CDR3 loop spans 12 amino acids. The chain's CDR3 is CASIQGRGELFF. The CDR3 nucleotides are TGTGCCAGCATTCAGGGCAGGGGGGAGCTGTTTTTT.

J is TRBJ1-5 and V is TRBV19; TRBD1 agrees at 8 bases. The germline gives CDR1 LNHDA, CDR2 SQIVND (reference sequence). J gave up 6 bases and V 9 bases, and 16 bases lay outside the gene matches. The CDR3 loop spans 16 amino acids. The chain's CDR3 is CASASMDREGGQPQHF. The CDR3 DNA reads TGTGCCAGCGCCAGTATGGACAGGGAGGGAGGTCAGCCCCAGCATTTT.

The V call is TRBV6-5, the J call TRBJ1-4, with D perhaps TRBD1 (5 bases). Germline V CDR1 and CDR2: MNHEY, SVGAGI. V was shortened by 3 bases and J by 10 bases, with 12 bases between the two germline ends. CDR3 length: 13 residues. CDR3 sequence (DNA): TGTGCCAGCAGTTATCTCCAGGGTGGAAAACTGTTTTTT. Translated, it gives CASSYLQGGKLFF.

This clone has a handful of counts. This rearrangement joins TRBV5-1 to TRBJ2-1; TRBD2 is a possible D gene (6 bases). Germline V CDR1 and CDR2: SGHRS, YFSETQ. The CDR3 totals 15 residues. Trimming took 6 bases from V and 4 from J, leaving 17 bases between them. The chain's CDR3 is CASTLEGLPYNEQFF. The CDR3 coding sequence is TGCGCCAGCACTCTTGAGGGACTCCCTTACAATGAGCAGTTCTTC.

The gene calls are TRBV28 and TRBJ2-4, with D perhaps matching TRBD1 (5 bases). The V and J ends lost 7 bases and 3 bases respectively, with 16 bases between them. There are 15 residues in the CDR3. The germline gives CDR1 MDHEN, CDR2 SYDVKM. The chain's CDR3 is CASTVTMDIKNIQYF. In DNA form, the CDR3 reads TGTGCCAGCACCGTTACGATGGACATCAAAAACATTCAGTACTTC.